This TCR beta chain was identified in a study of blood T cell repertoires in COVID-19. Germline CDR1 and CDR2: MNHEY and SVGAGI. Trimming removed 1 base from V and 13 bases from J, with 14 bases in between. This CDR3 contains 14 residues. TCRdb's copy holds only in-frame clones and misses some; the assay was immunoSEQ multiplex PCR. The data show some 200,000 clones, approximately 84% seen once. The sequenced sample was peripheral blood. This chain joins TRBV6-5 and TRBJ1-6, with D unresolved. This receptor was taken from a woman in her forties or fifties with active or convalescent COVID-19. In DNA form, the CDR3 reads TGTGCCAGCAGTTACTACACCGAGGATAAGCCCCTCCACTTT. This translates into CASSYYTEDKPLHF.